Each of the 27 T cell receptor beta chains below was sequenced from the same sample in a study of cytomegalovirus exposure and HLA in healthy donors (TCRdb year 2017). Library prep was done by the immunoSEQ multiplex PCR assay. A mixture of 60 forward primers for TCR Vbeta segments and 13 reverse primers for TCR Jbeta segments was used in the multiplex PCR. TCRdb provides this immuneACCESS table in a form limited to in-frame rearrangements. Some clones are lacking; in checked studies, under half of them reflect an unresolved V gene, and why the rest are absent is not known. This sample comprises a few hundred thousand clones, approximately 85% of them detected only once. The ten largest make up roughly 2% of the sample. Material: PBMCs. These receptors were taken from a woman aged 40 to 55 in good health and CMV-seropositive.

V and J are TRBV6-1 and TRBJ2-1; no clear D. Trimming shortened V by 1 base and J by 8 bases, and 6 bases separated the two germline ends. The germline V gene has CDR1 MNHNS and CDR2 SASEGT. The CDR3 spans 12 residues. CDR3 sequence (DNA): TGTGCCAGCAGTGAAGTTCGGGATGAGCAGTTCTTC. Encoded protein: CASSEVRDEQFF.

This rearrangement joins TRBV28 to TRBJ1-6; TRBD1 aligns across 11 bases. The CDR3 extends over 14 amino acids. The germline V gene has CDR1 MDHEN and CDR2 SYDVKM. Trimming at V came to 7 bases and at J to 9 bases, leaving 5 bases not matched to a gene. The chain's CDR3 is CASKPGTGGSPLHF. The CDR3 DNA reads TGTGCCAGCAAGCCCGGGACAGGGGGTTCACCCCTCCACTTT.

CDR3 in amino acids: CAWSSGAFSTDTQYF. The CDR3 DNA follows: TGTGCCTGGAGTAGTGGGGCCTTCAGCACAGATACGCAGTATTTT. The J gene is TRBJ2-3, the V gene TRBV30; perhaps TRBD1 as D (5 bases). CDR3 length equals 15 residues. Between the trimmed V and J ends, which lost 2 bases and 0 bases, there was a span of 12 bases. Germline values: CDR1 GTSNPN, CDR2 SVGIG (reference sequence). Filled out from reference TRBV30 and TRBJ2-3, the complete variable domain reads SQTIHQWPATLVQPVGSPLSLECTVEGTSNPNLYWYRQAAGRGLQLLFYSVGIGQISSEVPQNLSASRPQDRQFILSSKKLLLSDSGFYLCAWSSGAFSTDTQYFGPGTRLTVL.

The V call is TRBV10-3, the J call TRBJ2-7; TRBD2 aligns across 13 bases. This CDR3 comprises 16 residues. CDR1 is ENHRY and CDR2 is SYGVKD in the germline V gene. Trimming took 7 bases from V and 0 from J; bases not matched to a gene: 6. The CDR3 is CAIKETSGRFSYEQYF. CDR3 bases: TGTGCCATCAAAGAGACTAGCGGGAGGTTCTCCTACGAGCAGTACTTC.

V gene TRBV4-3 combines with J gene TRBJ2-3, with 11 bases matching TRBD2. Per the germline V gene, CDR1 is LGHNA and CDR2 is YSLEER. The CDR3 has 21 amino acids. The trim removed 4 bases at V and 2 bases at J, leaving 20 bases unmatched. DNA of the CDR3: TGCGCCAGCAGCCGGAAGGGACTAGCGGACAAAAACGGTGGCCCCACAGATACGCAGTATTTT. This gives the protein CASSRKGLADKNGGPTDTQYF.

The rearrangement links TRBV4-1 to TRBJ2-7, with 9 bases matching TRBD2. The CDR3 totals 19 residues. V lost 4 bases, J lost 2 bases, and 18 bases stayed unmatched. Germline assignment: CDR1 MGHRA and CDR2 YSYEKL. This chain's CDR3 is CASSRFAGREGRPPYEQYF. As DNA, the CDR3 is TGCGCCAGCAGCCGTTTCGCGGGGCGGGAGGGCCGCCCTCCCTACGAGCAGTACTTC.

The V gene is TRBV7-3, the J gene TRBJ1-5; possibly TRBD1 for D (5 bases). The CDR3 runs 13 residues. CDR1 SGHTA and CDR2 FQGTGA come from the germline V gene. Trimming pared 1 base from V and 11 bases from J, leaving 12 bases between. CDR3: CASSLILGEAQHF. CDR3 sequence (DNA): TGTGCCAGCAGCTTAATCCTGGGGGAGGCCCAGCATTTT.

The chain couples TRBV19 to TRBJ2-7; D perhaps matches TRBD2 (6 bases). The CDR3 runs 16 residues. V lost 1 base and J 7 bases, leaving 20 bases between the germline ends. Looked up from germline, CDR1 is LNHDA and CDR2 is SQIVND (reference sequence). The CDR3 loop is CASSIVSGGTTGEQYF. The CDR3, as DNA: TGTGCCAGTAGTATAGTTTCGGGCGGGACGACGGGGGAGCAGTACTTC. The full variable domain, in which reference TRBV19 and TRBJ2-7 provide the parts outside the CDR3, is DGGITQSPKYLFRKEGQNVTLSCEQNLNHDAMYWYRQDPGQGLRLIYYSQIVNDFQKGDIAEGYSVSREKKESFPLTVTSAQKNPTAFYLCASSIVSGGTTGEQYFGPGTRLTVT.

This chain's CDR3 is CASSSQTSGPHNEQFF. The DNA of the CDR3 is TGTGCCAGCAGCTCGCAGACTAGCGGGCCTCACAATGAGCAGTTCTTC. V is TRBV11-3 and J is TRBJ2-1; 10 positions agree with TRBD2. Germline V gives CDR1 SGHNT, CDR2 YENEEA. The CDR3 extends over 16 amino acids. With 4 bases clipped from V and 5 bases from J, the junction kept 8 bases outside the gene matches. Drawing the rest from reference TRBV11-3 and TRBJ2-1, the complete variable domain is EAGVVQSPRYKIIEKKQPVAFWCNPISGHNTLYWYLQNLGQGPELLIRYENEEAVDDSQLPKDRFSAERLKGVDSTLKIQPAELGDSAVYLCASSSQTSGPHNEQFFGPGTRLTVL.

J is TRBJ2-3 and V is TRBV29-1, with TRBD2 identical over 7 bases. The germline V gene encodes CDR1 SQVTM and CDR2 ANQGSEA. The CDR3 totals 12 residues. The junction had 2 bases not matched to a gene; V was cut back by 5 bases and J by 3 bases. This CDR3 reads CSVRDYTDTQYF. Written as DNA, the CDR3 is TGCAGCGTTCGGGACTATACAGATACGCAGTATTTT.

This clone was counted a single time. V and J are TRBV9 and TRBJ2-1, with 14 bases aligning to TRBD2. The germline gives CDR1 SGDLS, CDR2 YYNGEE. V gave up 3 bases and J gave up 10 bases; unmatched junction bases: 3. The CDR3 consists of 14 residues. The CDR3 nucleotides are TGTGCCAGCAGCGGGGGACTAGCGGGAGTGGAGCAGTTCTTC. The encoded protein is CASSGGLAGVEQFF.

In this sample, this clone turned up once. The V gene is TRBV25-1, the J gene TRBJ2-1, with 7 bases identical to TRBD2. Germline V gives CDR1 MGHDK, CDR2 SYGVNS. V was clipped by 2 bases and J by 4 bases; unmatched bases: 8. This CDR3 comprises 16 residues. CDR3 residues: CASSEGRREWYNEQFF. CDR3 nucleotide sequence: TGTGCCAGCAGTGAAGGGAGGCGGGAGTGGTACAATGAGCAGTTCTTC.

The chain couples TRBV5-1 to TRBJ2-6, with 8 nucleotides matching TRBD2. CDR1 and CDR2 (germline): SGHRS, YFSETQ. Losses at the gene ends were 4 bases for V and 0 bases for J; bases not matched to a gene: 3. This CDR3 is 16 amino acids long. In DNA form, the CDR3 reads TGCGCCAGCAGCCCCGGGACTAGCTCTGGGGCCAACGTCCTGACTTTC. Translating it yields CASSPGTSSGANVLTF.

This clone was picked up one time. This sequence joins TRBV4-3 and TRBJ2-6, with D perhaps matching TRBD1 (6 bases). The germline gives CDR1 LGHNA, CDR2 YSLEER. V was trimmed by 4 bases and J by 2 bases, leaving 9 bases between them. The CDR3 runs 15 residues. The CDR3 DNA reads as TGCGCCAGCAGCCCCGACAGGACTGGGGCCAACGTCCTGACTTTC. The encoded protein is CASSPDRTGANVLTF.

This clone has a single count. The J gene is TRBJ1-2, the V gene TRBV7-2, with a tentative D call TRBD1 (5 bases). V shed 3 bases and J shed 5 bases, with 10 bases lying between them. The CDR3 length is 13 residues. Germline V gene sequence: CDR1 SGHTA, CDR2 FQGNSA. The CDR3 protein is CASSLDIQYGYTF. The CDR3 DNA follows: TGTGCCAGCAGCTTGGACATACAGTATGGCTACACCTTC.

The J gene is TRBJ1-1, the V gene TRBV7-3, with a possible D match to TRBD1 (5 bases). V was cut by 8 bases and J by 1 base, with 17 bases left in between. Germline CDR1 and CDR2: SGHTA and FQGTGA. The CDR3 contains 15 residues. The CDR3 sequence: CASALSPTGNTEAFF. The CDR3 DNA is TGTGCCAGCGCGCTATCCCCTACAGGGAACACTGAAGCTTTCTTT.

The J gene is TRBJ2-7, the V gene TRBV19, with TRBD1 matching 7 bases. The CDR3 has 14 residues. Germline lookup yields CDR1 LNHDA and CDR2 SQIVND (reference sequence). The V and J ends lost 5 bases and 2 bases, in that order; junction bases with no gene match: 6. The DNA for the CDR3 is TGTGCCAGTAGTGTTAACAGGGGCCCCTACGAGCAGTACTTC. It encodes CASSVNRGPYEQYF.

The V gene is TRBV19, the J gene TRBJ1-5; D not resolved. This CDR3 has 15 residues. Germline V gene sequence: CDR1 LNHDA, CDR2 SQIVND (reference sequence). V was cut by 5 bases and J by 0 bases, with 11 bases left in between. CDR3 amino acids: CASSPPENSNQPQHF. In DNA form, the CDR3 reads TGTGCCAGTAGTCCGCCTGAGAATAGCAATCAGCCCCAGCATTTT.

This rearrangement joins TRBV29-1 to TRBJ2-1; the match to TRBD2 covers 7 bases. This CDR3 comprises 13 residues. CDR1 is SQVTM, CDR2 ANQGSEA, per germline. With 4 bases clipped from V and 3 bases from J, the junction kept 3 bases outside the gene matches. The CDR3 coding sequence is TGCAGCGTTGGGCCTAGCGGCTACAATGAGCAGTTCTTC. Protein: CSVGPSGYNEQFF.

The CDR3 loop is CASSPASEETQYF. Here the CDR3 DNA reads TGTGCCAGCTCGCCTGCCAGTGAAGAGACCCAGTACTTC. The V and J genes are TRBV18 and TRBJ2-5; no clear D gene. Germline CDR1 and CDR2: KGHSH and LQKENI. The CDR3 extends over 13 amino acids. Trimming shortened V by 6 bases and J by 3 bases, and 11 bases separated the two germline ends.

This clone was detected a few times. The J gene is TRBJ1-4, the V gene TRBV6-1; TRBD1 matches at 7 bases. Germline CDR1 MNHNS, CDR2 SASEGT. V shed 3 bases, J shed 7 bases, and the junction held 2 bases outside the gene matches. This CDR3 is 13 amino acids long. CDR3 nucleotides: TGTGCCAGCAGTGAGCCAGGGGGTGAAAAACTGTTTTTT. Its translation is CASSEPGGEKLFF.

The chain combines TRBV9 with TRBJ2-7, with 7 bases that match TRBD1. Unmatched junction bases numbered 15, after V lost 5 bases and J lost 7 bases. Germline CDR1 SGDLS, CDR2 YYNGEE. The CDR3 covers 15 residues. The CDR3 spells CASSSGGGTVGEQYF. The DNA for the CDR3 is TGTGCCAGCAGTTCAGGGGGTGGAACAGTAGGGGAGCAGTACTTC.

This chain's CDR3 is CATQGIGNTEAFF. The CDR3 region has the DNA TGTGCTACTCAGGGAATTGGGAACACTGAAGCTTTCTTT. The chain is built from TRBV12-5 and TRBJ1-1, with a tentative D call TRBD1 (5 bases). CDR1 and CDR2 from the germline V gene are LGHNT and FRNRAP. This CDR3 region has 13 residues. Trimming cost V 10 bases and J 1 base, with 13 bases left between them.

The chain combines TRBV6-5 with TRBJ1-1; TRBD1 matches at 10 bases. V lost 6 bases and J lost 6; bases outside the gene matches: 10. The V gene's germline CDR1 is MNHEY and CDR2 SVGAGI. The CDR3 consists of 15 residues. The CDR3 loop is CASRRGDRGYAEAFF. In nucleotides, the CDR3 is TGTGCCAGCAGGAGAGGGGACAGGGGTTACGCTGAAGCTTTCTTT.

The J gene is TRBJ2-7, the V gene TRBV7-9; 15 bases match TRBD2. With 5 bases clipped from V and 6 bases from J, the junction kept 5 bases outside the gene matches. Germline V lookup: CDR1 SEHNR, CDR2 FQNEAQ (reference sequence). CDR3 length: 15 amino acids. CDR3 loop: CASSPGLAGGFEQYF. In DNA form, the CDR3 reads TGTGCCAGCAGCCCCGGACTAGCGGGAGGGTTCGAGCAGTACTTC. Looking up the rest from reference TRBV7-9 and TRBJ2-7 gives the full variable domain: DTGVSQNPRHKITKRGQNVTFRCDPISEHNRLYWYRQTLGQGPEFLTYFQNEAQLEKSRLLSDRFSAERPKGSFSTLEIQRTEQGDSAMYLCASSPGLAGGFEQYFGPGTRLTVT.

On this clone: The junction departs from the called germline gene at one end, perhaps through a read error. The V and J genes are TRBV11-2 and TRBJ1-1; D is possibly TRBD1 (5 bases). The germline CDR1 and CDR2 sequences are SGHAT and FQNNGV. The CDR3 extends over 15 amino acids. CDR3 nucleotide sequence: TGTGCCAGCTCTTCCTCGACCGCGGGGGGGACGGTGAGGGCCTTT. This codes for CASSSSTAGGTVRAF.

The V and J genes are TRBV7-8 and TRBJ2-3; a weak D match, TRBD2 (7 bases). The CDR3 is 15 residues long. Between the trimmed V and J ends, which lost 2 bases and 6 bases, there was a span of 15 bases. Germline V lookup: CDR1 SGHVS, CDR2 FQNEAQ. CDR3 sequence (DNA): TGTGCCAGCAGCTTAAGGGAGGGGGGGTTCGATACGCAGTATTTT. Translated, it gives CASSLREGGFDTQYF. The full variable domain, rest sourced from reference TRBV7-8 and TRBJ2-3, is GAGVSQSPRYKVAKRGQDVALRCDPISGHVSLFWYQQALGQGPEFLTYFQNEAQLDKSGLPSDRFFAERPEGSVSTLKIQRTQQEDSAVYLCASSLREGGFDTQYFGPGTRLTVL.